This entry lists 30 T cell receptor beta chains sequenced from one sample in a study of OX40 agonist ivuxolimab in advanced cancers. Clones were sequenced by immunoSEQ multiplex PCR, and TCRdb holds only the in-frame ones, with some missing. The sample records about 62,000 clones, about 91% being singletons. The sequencing here drew on CD4+ or CD8+ T cells sorted from blood, taken in a trial of the OX40 agonist ivuxolimab. The receptors stem from an adult with an advanced solid tumor such as melanoma, head and neck, liver or kidney cancer.

The chain is built from TRBV6-4 and TRBJ1-5; possibly TRBD1 for D (5 bases). CDR1 is MRHNA, CDR2 SNTAGT, per germline. The CDR3 consists of 17 residues. The ends were cut back, 2 bases at V and 3 bases at J, with 17 bases in the middle. As DNA, the CDR3 is TGTGCCAGCAGTGACCCAACAGGTGCAGGATCCAATCAGCCCCAGCATTTT. Amino acids: CASSDPTGAGSNQPQHF.

The rearrangement links TRBV28 to TRBJ2-5; 7 nucleotides align to TRBD2. Germline-derived CDR1 and CDR2 are MDHEN and SYDVKM. With 10 bases clipped from V and 7 bases from J, the junction kept 12 bases outside the gene matches. The CDR3 extends over 13 amino acids. The CDR3 region is CATLGGRGRTQYF. The CDR3 nucleotides are TGTGCCACTCTGGGCGGGAGAGGTAGGACCCAGTACTTC.

This chain connects TRBV7-9 to TRBJ1-4; weak D call: TRBD1 (5 bases). V lost 5 bases and J 3 bases, leaving 16 bases between the germline ends. Germline lookup yields CDR1 SEHNR and CDR2 FQNEAQ (reference sequence). There are 16 residues in the CDR3. The CDR3 DNA reads as TGTGCCAGCAGCCATCGCGAGGGGTTGGCTAATGAAAAACTGTTTTTT. It encodes CASSHREGLANEKLFF.

This chain connects TRBV4-3 to TRBJ2-1; unclear D gene. Looked up from germline, CDR1 is LGHNA and CDR2 is YSLEER. V lost 1 base and J lost 7, with 8 bases in between. The CDR3 is 13 residues long. CDR3 region: CASSQVFRNEQFF. CDR3 sequence (DNA): TGCGCCAGCAGCCAAGTGTTCCGTAATGAGCAGTTCTTC.

The chain is built from TRBV19 and TRBJ1-5; D perhaps matches TRBD1 (5 bases). Germline V gene data show CDR1 as LNHDA and CDR2 as SQIVND (reference sequence). V was pared by 9 bases and J by 3 bases, with 15 bases between. The CDR3 has 14 amino acids. The CDR3 region is CASHTGSDNQPQHF. CDR3 coding DNA: TGTGCCAGCCATACAGGCTCTGACAATCAGCCCCAGCATTTT.

The chain employs TRBV7-6 and TRBJ1-1, with D unresolved. Trimming took 7 bases from V and 3 from J, leaving 12 bases between them. The CDR3 is 13 residues long. Germline assignment: CDR1 SGHVS and CDR2 FNYEAQ. The CDR3 DNA reads as TGTGCCAGCATGCGGGTAGCGGACACTGAAGCTTTCTTT. Protein sequence: CASMRVADTEAFF. Together with reference TRBV7-6 and TRBJ1-1, the CDR3 gives the full variable domain: GAGVSQSPRYKVTKRGQDVALRCDPISGHVSLYWYRQALGQGPEFLTYFNYEAQQDKSGLPNDRFSAERPEGSISTLTIQRTEQRDSAMYRCASMRVADTEAFFGQGTRLTVV.

The chain joins TRBV7-8 to TRBJ2-1; D may match TRBD1 or TRBD2 (5 bases each). This CDR3 has 14 amino acids. The V gene's germline CDR1 is SGHVS and CDR2 FQNEAQ. The ends were cut back, 0 bases at V and 12 bases at J, with 15 bases in the middle. The CDR3 DNA is TGTGCCAGCAGCTTAGCGGGACCCCGGCTTGGGCAGTTCTTC. It specifies CASSLAGPRLGQFF. The variable domain in full, completed from reference TRBV7-8 and TRBJ2-1, reads GAGVSQSPRYKVAKRGQDVALRCDPISGHVSLFWYQQALGQGPEFLTYFQNEAQLDKSGLPSDRFFAERPEGSVSTLKIQRTQQEDSAVYLCASSLAGPRLGQFFGPGTRLTVL.

Details on this clone: Other DNA sequences from this sample encode an identical CDR3 as well. The rearrangement uses TRBV5-1 and TRBJ2-1; 11 bases agree with TRBD2. The length of the CDR3 is 14 residues. V was clipped by 6 bases and J by 4 bases; unmatched bases: 3. CDR1 and CDR2 from the germline V gene are SGHRS and YFSETQ. The CDR3 here is CASTLAGGYNEQFF. CDR3 in DNA: TGCGCCAGCACCCTAGCGGGGGGTTACAATGAGCAGTTCTTC.

DNA of the CDR3: TGTGCCAGCAGCTTAGAGACACAGGGGCGCTATGGCTACACCTTC. Amino acids: CASSLETQGRYGYTF. The chain couples TRBV7-9 to TRBJ1-2; 7 nucleotides line up with TRBD1. Per germline, CDR1 SEHNR and CDR2 FQNEAQ (reference sequence). V was clipped by 1 base and J by 4 bases; unmatched bases: 6. This CDR3 contains 15 residues.

The rearrangement joins TRBV19 to TRBJ1-4, with a weak D call TRBD1 (5 bases). The CDR3 loop spans 14 amino acids. Germline loops: CDR1 LNHDA, CDR2 SQIVND (reference sequence). The V and J ends lost 8 bases and 4 bases respectively, with 14 bases between them. The CDR3 here is CASRVQANNEKLFF. CDR3 nucleotide sequence: TGTGCCAGTCGCGTACAGGCAAATAATGAAAAACTGTTTTTT.

With regard to this clone: The same CDR3 can be traced to other DNA sequences in this sample. This sequence joins TRBV7-9 and TRBJ2-5; TRBD2 is a possible D gene (5 bases). Deletions cut 4 bases from V and 2 bases from J, with 14 bases between. Germline CDR1 reads SEHNR; CDR2 reads FQNEAQ (reference sequence). CDR3 size: 15 residues. The CDR3 sequence: CASSSRRAAQETQYF. The CDR3, as DNA: TGTGCCAGCAGCTCCCGGCGGGCTGCACAAGAGACCCAGTACTTC. Filled out from reference TRBV7-9 and TRBJ2-5, the complete variable domain reads DTGVSQNPRHKITKRGQNVTFRCDPISEHNRLYWYRQTLGQGPEFLTYFQNEAQLEKSRLLSDRFSAERPKGSFSTLEIQRTEQGDSAMYLCASSSRRAAQETQYFGPGTRLLVL.

The count of this clone is one. The chain combines TRBV29-1 with TRBJ2-1; TRBD2 matches 10 bases. CDR3 length equals 14 residues. CDR1 is SQVTM and CDR2 is ANQGSEA in the germline V gene. V shed 3 bases and J 7 bases; nucleotides not matched to a gene: 6. This CDR3 is CSVEGLAGVNEQFF. The CDR3 DNA sequence: TGCAGCGTTGAGGGTCTAGCGGGAGTAAATGAGCAGTTCTTC.

This clone has a handful of counts. J is TRBJ1-2 and V is TRBV10-3, with D unclear. Per the germline V gene, CDR1 is ENHRY and CDR2 is SYGVKD. CDR3 length equals 14 residues. Trimming removed 0 bases at V and 5 bases at J, with 10 bases between. CDR3 nucleotides: TGTGCCATCAGTGAGTCTGGGAACAGATATGGCTACACCTTC. It specifies CAISESGNRYGYTF.

This sequence joins TRBV9 and TRBJ1-3, with D perhaps TRBD1 (5 bases). CDR1 SGDLS and CDR2 YYNGEE come from the germline V gene. Trimming took 3 bases from V and 8 from J, leaving 9 bases between them. The CDR3 is made up of 12 amino acids. As DNA, the CDR3 is TGTGCCAGCAGCGATTGGGGCCACACCATATATTTT. It encodes CASSDWGHTIYF. Drawing the rest from reference TRBV9 and TRBJ1-3, the complete variable domain is DSGVTQTPKHLITATGQRVTLRCSPRSGDLSVYWYQQSLDQGLQFLIQYYNGEERAKGNILERFSAQQFPDLHSELNLSSLELGDSALYFCASSDWGHTIYFGEGSWLTVV.

The chain carries TRBV27 and TRBJ1-4; tentative D call: TRBD1 (5 bases). V was pared by 6 bases and J by 8 bases, with 22 bases between. The CDR3 has 16 amino acids. CDR1 is MNHEY, CDR2 SMNVEV, per germline (reference sequence). For the CDR3, the DNA is TGTGCCAGCAGCCCGACCGGGGGAAGAGGTAACGAAAAACTGTTTTTT. Translating it yields CASSPTGGRGNEKLFF.

This clone is medium-sized in the sample. The V gene is TRBV10-1, the J gene TRBJ2-1, with 10 bases fitting TRBD2. The CDR3 is 16 amino acids. The ends lost 4 bases at V and 4 bases at J; junction bases unmatched: 7. Germline values: CDR1 WNHNN, CDR2 SYGVQD (reference sequence). The CDR3, as DNA: TGCGCCAGCAGTGGCTTTGTAGCGGGAGGATACAATGAGCAGTTCTTC. Translating gives CASSGFVAGGYNEQFF.

The chain combines TRBV10-3 with TRBJ2-7; D is unresolved. The CDR3 length is 13 residues. Trimming stripped 2 bases from V and 4 bases from J, with 9 bases between. CDR1 and CDR2 (germline): ENHRY, SYGVKD. The CDR3 sequence: CAISEGHSYEQYF. CDR3 DNA: TGTGCCATCAGTGAGGGGCACTCTTACGAGCAGTACTTC.

The rearrangement joins TRBV6-6 to TRBJ2-1; tentatively, D is TRBD2 (6 bases). Germline CDR1 is MNHNY and CDR2 is SVGAGI (reference sequence). This CDR3 spans 16 amino acids. Trimming took off 6 bases at V and 2 bases at J, with 17 bases between the two ends. The CDR3 loop is CASSPKEGNTYNEQFF. The CDR3 DNA reads as TGTGCCAGCAGCCCAAAGGAGGGGAACACCTACAATGAGCAGTTCTTC.

This rearrangement joins TRBV4-1 to TRBJ2-3, with D possibly TRBD2 on 6 matching bases. The length of the CDR3 is 17 residues. Trimming left V 3 bases short and J 4 bases short, with 20 bases between. The germline V gene encodes CDR1 MGHRA and CDR2 YSYEKL. CDR3: CASSQSPRLGDPDTQYF. In nucleotides, the CDR3 is TGCGCCAGCAGCCAGAGCCCCCGACTAGGTGATCCAGATACGCAGTATTTT.

V is TRBV7-7 and J is TRBJ2-7, with 9 bases aligning to TRBD2. Trimming cost V 2 bases and J 6 bases; bases outside gene matches: 8. The CDR3 sequence is 15 residues long. Germline V gives CDR1 SSHAT, CDR2 FNYEAQ (reference sequence). The CDR3 loop reads CASSLRISGSSEQYF. In nucleotides, the CDR3 is TGTGCCAGCAGCTTACGGATTAGCGGGAGCAGCGAGCAGTACTTC.

V usage is TRBV15 and J usage is TRBJ2-2, with TRBD2 matching 9 bases. Germline CDR1 LNHNV, CDR2 YYDKDF (reference sequence). The J segment lost 6 bases and the V segment lost 3 bases, leaving 5 bases of the junction unmatched. The CDR3 is 15 amino acids. The CDR3: CATSSVAGAPGELFF. The CDR3, as DNA: TGTGCCACCAGCAGCGTAGCGGGAGCCCCCGGGGAGCTGTTTTTT.

This chain links TRBV5-1 with TRBJ2-3, with TRBD1 matching over 10 bases. The CDR3 runs 15 residues. CDR1 and CDR2 (germline): SGHRS, YFSETQ. Trimming at V came to 4 bases and at J to 1 base, leaving 3 bases not matched to a gene. The CDR3 DNA reads as TGCGCCAGCAGCACCGGGACAGGGGGCACAGATACGCAGTATTTT. Protein sequence: CASSTGTGGTDTQYF.

Concerning this clone: The junction departs from the called germline gene at one end, perhaps through a read error. The V call is TRBV2, the J call TRBJ2-3; maybe TRBD1 (6 bases). The CDR3 covers 17 residues. Germline V gene data show CDR1 as SNHLY and CDR2 as FYNNEI. CDR3 sequence reads: CASSEALLEDSSPRGIF. Here the CDR3 DNA reads TGTGCCAGCAGTGAAGCGCTTCTGGAGGACAGTAGTCCTCGTGGTATTTTT.

The rearrangement joins TRBV12-5 to TRBJ2-1; D call uncertain. V dropped 3 bases and J dropped 9 bases, with 12 bases sitting between them. The CDR3 runs 13 residues. Germline CDR1 is LGHNT and CDR2 is FRNRAP. The CDR3 protein is CASGFGQSGEQFF. CDR3 sequence (DNA): TGTGCTAGTGGTTTTGGGCAGTCTGGTGAGCAGTTCTTC.

This chain links TRBV11-2 with TRBJ2-7; D is perhaps TRBD1 or TRBD2 (6 bases each). Per germline, CDR1 SGHAT and CDR2 FQNNGV. The ends were cut back, 5 bases at V and 6 bases at J, with 20 bases in the middle. The CDR3 consists of 15 residues. Written as DNA, the CDR3 is TGTGCCAGCAGCGCCTGGATGGAGGGGGTGCGCGAGCAGTACTTC. Amino acid sequence: CASSAWMEGVREQYF.

The rearrangement uses TRBV2 and TRBJ2-7, with a tentative D call TRBD1 (5 bases). Germline V gene data show CDR1 as SNHLY and CDR2 as FYNNEI. The CDR3 runs to 13 residues. Trimming pared 7 bases from V and 1 base from J, leaving 11 bases between. The CDR3 protein is CASMGHLSYEQYF. CDR3 DNA: TGTGCCAGCATGGGGCATTTGTCCTACGAGCAGTACTTC.

This clone was seen a few times. The chain carries TRBV4-1 and TRBJ1-1, with 8 bases identical to TRBD1. V was pared by 3 bases and J by 7 bases, with 1 base of the junction left unmatched. The CDR3 runs to 12 residues. Germline loops: CDR1 MGHRA, CDR2 YSYEKL. The CDR3 DNA sequence: TGCGCCAGCAGCCAGGGACAGGATGAAGCTTTCTTT. Translating gives CASSQGQDEAFF.

V is TRBV27 and J is TRBJ2-1; TRBD2 matches 9 bases. Germline V gene lookup returns CDR1 MNHEY and CDR2 SMNVEV (reference sequence). This CDR3 has 19 amino acids. Germline trimming cut 3 bases from V and 2 bases from J; bases unmatched to any gene: 14. The DNA for the CDR3 is TGTGCCAGCAGTTTGGCAGACGCACATCTAGCGGGGACCTACAATGAGCAGTTCTTC. The encoded protein is CASSLADAHLAGTYNEQFF.

The chain carries TRBV5-8 and TRBJ2-7; 7 bases are a match to TRBD2. The CDR3 contains 15 residues. Germline lookup yields CDR1 SGHTS and CDR2 YDEGEE. The J segment lost 3 bases and the V segment lost 0 bases, leaving 6 bases of the junction unmatched. The CDR3 spells CASSLVAGRNYEQYF. In DNA, the CDR3 is TGTGCCAGCAGCTTGGTAGCGGGCAGAAACTACGAGCAGTACTTC.

V is TRBV4-1 and J is TRBJ1-6; D not certain. The germline V gene encodes CDR1 MGHRA and CDR2 YSYEKL. V gave up 2 bases and J gave up 8 bases, with 13 bases separating them. The CDR3 runs to 15 residues. The CDR3 region is CASSQYIDQHSPLHF. The CDR3 DNA is TGCGCCAGCAGCCAATATATCGATCAGCATTCACCCCTCCACTTT.